A single sample gave rise to the 25 T cell receptor beta chains below, sequenced in a study of T cell responses to AZD1222 COVID-19 vaccine. TCRdb keeps only in-frame clones here, not all; method: immunoSEQ multiplex PCR. The data contain some 120,000 clones, 85% to 95% of them seen just once; the ten biggest clones take up 2.5% to 3%. Sequenced material: peripheral blood, taken on day 0 of AZD1222 vaccination. The source of these receptors is an adult in good health.

The chain carries TRBV7-6 and TRBJ2-6; unclear D gene. Trimming took off 4 bases at V and 2 bases at J, with 12 bases between the two ends. This CDR3 region has 16 residues. Per the germline V gene, CDR1 is SGHVS and CDR2 is FNYEAQ. CDR3 sequence (DNA): TGTGCCAGCAGCTCCCCCCCTACGACTGGGGCCAACGTCCTGACTTTC. As protein: CASSSPPTTGANVLTF.

V and J are TRBV27 and TRBJ2-2; D uncertain. Between the trimmed V and J ends, which lost 6 bases and 4 bases, there was a span of 6 bases. The germline gives CDR1 MNHEY, CDR2 SMNVEV (reference sequence). This CDR3 contains 12 residues. CDR3 sequence (DNA): TGTGCCAGCAGCGGATTCACCGGGGAGCTGTTTTTT. It encodes CASSGFTGELFF.

This clone was counted once. In DNA, the CDR3 is TGTGCCAGCAGCTCCTTTTCGGCGGGGCCCTACGAGCAGTACTTC. Protein: CASSSFSAGPYEQYF. The chain couples TRBV5-6 to TRBJ2-7; weak D call: TRBD2 (6 bases). CDR3 size: 15 residues. CDR1 and CDR2 (germline): SGHDT, YYEEEE. V gave up 3 bases and J gave up 2 bases, with 15 bases separating them.

This chain connects TRBV10-3 to TRBJ2-1; D remains unclear. CDR1 and CDR2 (germline): ENHRY, SYGVKD. Trimming stripped 7 bases from V and 5 bases from J, with 12 bases between. There are 13 residues in the CDR3. The CDR3 DNA is TGTGCCATCAATTCACCGAGGAACAATGAGCAGTTCTTC. Protein: CAINSPRNNEQFF.

The V call is TRBV5-4, the J call TRBJ2-7, with 8 bases lining up with TRBD1. The CDR3 covers 15 residues. V lost 1 base to trimming and J lost 4 bases; unmatched junction nucleotides: 7. From germline, CDR1 is SGHNT and CDR2 YYREEE (reference sequence). Written as DNA, the CDR3 is TGTGCCAGCAGCTTGAAGCAGGGGGCCATATACGAGCAGTACTTC. Amino acids: CASSLKQGAIYEQYF. Based on the CDR3 plus reference TRBV5-4 and TRBJ2-7, the full variable domain is ETGVTQSPTHLIKTRGQQVTLRCSSQSGHNTVSWYQQALGQGPQFIFQYYREEENGRGNFPPRFSGLQFPNYSSELNVNALELDDSALYLCASSLKQGAIYEQYFGPGTRLTVT.

The chain is built from TRBV28 and TRBJ2-7, with 8 bases identical to TRBD1. With 8 bases clipped from V and 5 bases from J, the junction kept 8 bases outside the gene matches. Germline V gives CDR1 MDHEN, CDR2 SYDVKM. This CDR3 is built from 13 residues. Written as DNA, the CDR3 is TGTGCCAGCTCACGACAGGGGTTGGACGAGCAGTACTTC. Protein: CASSRQGLDEQYF.

The genes are TRBV5-1 and TRBJ2-7; D is possibly TRBD2 (5 bases). This CDR3 has 14 residues. Germline V gives CDR1 SGHRS, CDR2 YFSETQ. V was shortened by 4 bases and J by 3 bases, with 14 bases between the two germline ends. The CDR3 sequence: CASSPAEELYEQYF. The CDR3 coding sequence is TGCGCCAGCAGCCCGGCGGAGGAGCTCTACGAGCAGTACTTC.

This clone was seen a single time. The V and J genes are TRBV25-1 and TRBJ1-2; the D gene is possibly TRBD1 (5 bases). Germline CDR1 reads MGHDK; CDR2 reads SYGVNS. The V end was cut by 4 bases, the J end by 0 bases, with 12 bases between. There are 15 residues in the CDR3. Here the CDR3 reads CASSGKTVTNYGYTF. The CDR3 DNA reads TGTGCCAGCAGTGGGAAGACAGTTACTAACTATGGCTACACCTTC.

The V gene is TRBV7-9, the J gene TRBJ2-5; no clear D. V was cut by 3 bases and J by 3 bases, with 14 bases left in between. Germline values: CDR1 SEHNR, CDR2 FQNEAQ (reference sequence). CDR3 length: 15 amino acids. The CDR3 nucleotides read TGTGCCAGCAGCTTCCCGTTGACTGGGAAAGAGACCCAGTACTTC. This encodes CASSFPLTGKETQYF. The complete variable domain, with remaining parts taken from reference TRBV7-9 and TRBJ2-5, reads DTGVSQNPRHKITKRGQNVTFRCDPISEHNRLYWYRQTLGQGPEFLTYFQNEAQLEKSRLLSDRFSAERPKGSFSTLEIQRTEQGDSAMYLCASSFPLTGKETQYFGPGTRLLVL.

The V call is TRBV19, the J call TRBJ1-5; possibly TRBD1 for D (5 bases). The ends were cut back, 5 bases at V and 0 bases at J, with 11 bases in the middle. CDR1 LNHDA and CDR2 SQIVND come from the germline V gene (reference sequence). This CDR3 spans 15 amino acids. The CDR3 loop is CASSPRQNSNQPQHF. The CDR3, as DNA: TGTGCCAGTAGTCCTAGACAGAATAGCAATCAGCCCCAGCATTTT.

The chain combines TRBV6-1 with TRBJ2-1, with D possibly TRBD2 on 6 matching bases. The CDR3 is made up of 15 amino acids. Germline V gene data show CDR1 as MNHNS and CDR2 as SASEGT. V was shortened by 2 bases and J by 4 bases, with 12 bases between the two germline ends. The CDR3 region is CASSEIAEEYNEQFF. CDR3 nucleotides: TGTGCCAGCAGTGAAATAGCGGAGGAGTACAATGAGCAGTTCTTC.

The chain recombines TRBV15 with TRBJ1-3; D perhaps matches TRBD1 (6 bases). This CDR3 is 13 amino acids long. The ends were cut back, 9 bases at V and 9 bases at J, with 18 bases in the middle. Germline V gene lookup returns CDR1 LNHNV and CDR2 YYDKDF (reference sequence). CDR3 coding DNA: TGTGCCACAACACCACAGGGACTAAGCACCATATATTTT. Its protein is CATTPQGLSTIYF.

Written as DNA, the CDR3 is TGTGCCAGCAGCCTAGACGTGACAGGGTGGGGAAACACCATATATTTT. Translated: CASSLDVTGWGNTIYF. The chain recombines TRBV7-2 with TRBJ1-3; 7 positions agree with TRBD1. This CDR3 contains 16 residues. V gave up 5 bases and J gave up 4 bases; unmatched junction bases: 11. Germline V CDR1 and CDR2: SGHTA, FQGNSA.

The chain recombines TRBV7-9 with TRBJ1-3; D uncertain. Looked up from germline, CDR1 is SEHNR and CDR2 is FQNEAQ (reference sequence). This CDR3 is built from 13 residues. V lost 1 base to trimming and J lost 4 bases, with 5 bases between them. The CDR3 spells CASSLVGGNTIYF. CDR3 DNA: TGTGCCAGCAGCTTAGTGGGCGGAAACACCATATATTTT.

This chain links TRBV4-1 with TRBJ2-5; 12 bases line up with TRBD2. The V gene end was trimmed by 4 bases and the J gene end by 2 bases; junction bases not matched to a gene: 2. The germline gives CDR1 MGHRA, CDR2 YSYEKL. The CDR3 extends over 15 amino acids. CDR3 DNA: TGCGCCAGCAGCCCTAGCGGGAGGGGGCAAGAGACCCAGTACTTC. It codes for CASSPSGRGQETQYF.

The genes are TRBV28 and TRBJ1-2; D remains ambiguous. The length of the CDR3 is 14 residues. Between the trimmed V and J ends, which lost 6 bases and 3 bases, there was a span of 14 bases. CDR1 is MDHEN and CDR2 is SYDVKM in the germline V gene. CDR3 loop: CASSPGGSDYGYTF. The DNA for the CDR3 is TGTGCCAGCAGCCCCGGAGGTTCGGACTATGGCTACACCTTC.

CDR3 nucleotides: TGTGCCAGCAGGGTAGTAGGCGAGCAGTTCTTC. Protein product: CASRVVGEQFF. This chain uses TRBV6-6 with TRBJ2-1; D is ambiguous. From germline, CDR1 is MNHNY and CDR2 SVGAGI (reference sequence). Between the trimmed V and J ends, which lost 6 bases and 10 bases, there was a span of 10 bases. The CDR3 is 11 amino acids.

This clone was seen more than once but under ten times. The V gene is TRBV3-1 (or the pseudogene TRBV3-2), the J gene TRBJ2-2; D tentatively fits TRBD1 or TRBD2 (5 bases each). The CDR3 runs 16 residues. The germline gives CDR1 LGHDT, CDR2 YNNKEL (reference sequence). Trimming removed 2 bases from V and 1 base from J, with 11 bases in between. The CDR3 nucleotides read TGTGCCAGCAGCCAACCCGGGACGGTGAACACCGGGGAGCTGTTTTTT. This codes for CASSQPGTVNTGELFF.

V and J are TRBV5-1 and TRBJ1-1; 7 positions agree with TRBD1. V was pared by 0 bases and J by 1 base, with 9 bases of the junction left unmatched. This CDR3 is built from 17 residues. In germline, CDR1 is SGHRS, CDR2 YFSETQ. For the CDR3, the DNA is TGCGCCAGCAGCTTGGAGGACAGGCCTTACCGGAACACTGAAGCTTTCTTT. Translation: CASSLEDRPYRNTEAFF.

The V call is TRBV6-5, the J call TRBJ2-7, with D hard to call. Germline values: CDR1 MNHEY, CDR2 SVGAGI. This CDR3 is built from 13 residues. Trimming removed 2 bases at V and 6 bases at J, with 11 bases between. The CDR3 DNA follows: TGTGCCAGCAGTTACGGGCCAAAGATCGAGCAGTACTTC. This gives the protein CASSYGPKIEQYF.

This chain links TRBV18 with TRBJ1-4, with D maybe TRBD1 (5 bases). From germline, CDR1 is KGHSH and CDR2 LQKENI. This CDR3 has 16 amino acids. V was pared by 8 bases and J by 0 bases, with 16 bases between. This CDR3 is CASTPTVVATNEKLFF. Written as DNA, the CDR3 is TGTGCCAGCACTCCGACAGTTGTTGCAACTAATGAAAAACTGTTTTTT.

The chain links TRBV28 to TRBJ2-3; possibly TRBD2 for D (7 bases). The V gene lost 3 bases and the J gene lost 5 bases, with 12 bases spanning the gap. This CDR3 has 14 amino acids. The germline V gene encodes CDR1 MDHEN and CDR2 SYDVKM. The CDR3 sequence: CASSLAGAGDTQYF. CDR3 DNA sequence: TGTGCCAGCAGTTTGGCGGGGGCCGGAGATACGCAGTATTTT.

This rearrangement joins TRBV28 to TRBJ1-5, with TRBD1 matching over 7 bases. This CDR3 comprises 15 residues. The V and J ends lost 10 bases and 3 bases, in that order; junction bases with no gene match: 12. Germline V gene data show CDR1 as MDHEN and CDR2 as SYDVKM. CDR3 nucleotide sequence: TGTGCCACCCGGGAACAAGGGGGCCTCAATCAGCCCCAGCATTTT. The encoded protein is CATREQGGLNQPQHF.

The table lists this clone with a count of one. The V and J genes are TRBV11-1 and TRBJ2-1; D is perhaps TRBD2 (5 bases). CDR1 and CDR2 (germline): SGHAT, FQDESV (reference sequence). The CDR3 loop spans 14 amino acids. Trimming stripped 6 bases from V and 5 bases from J, with 14 bases between. The CDR3 protein is CASRRVASNNEQFF. CDR3 coding DNA: TGTGCCAGCAGGAGGGTTGCCTCGAACAATGAGCAGTTCTTC.

The V gene is TRBV5-4, the J gene TRBJ2-3; D might be TRBD2 (5 bases). Germline V gene data show CDR1 as SGHNT and CDR2 as YYREEE (reference sequence). The CDR3 has 18 residues. Trimming left V 4 bases short and J 6 bases short, with 27 bases between. The CDR3 DNA reads as TGTGCCAGCAGCAGGGTGGGTCCGTCTAGCAGAAAGGCCGATACGCAGTATTTT. Its protein is CASSRVGPSSRKADTQYF.